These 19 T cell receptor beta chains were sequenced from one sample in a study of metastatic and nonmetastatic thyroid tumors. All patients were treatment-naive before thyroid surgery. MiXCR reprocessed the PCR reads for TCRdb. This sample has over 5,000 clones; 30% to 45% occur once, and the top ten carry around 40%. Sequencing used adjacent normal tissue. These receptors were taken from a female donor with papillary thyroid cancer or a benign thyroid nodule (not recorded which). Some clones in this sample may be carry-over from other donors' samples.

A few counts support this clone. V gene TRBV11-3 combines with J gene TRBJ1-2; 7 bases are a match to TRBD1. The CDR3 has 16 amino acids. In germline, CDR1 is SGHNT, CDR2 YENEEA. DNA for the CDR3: TGTGTCGGCAGCCCGGGAGGGGGCAGGACCTTCTTCGGCTACACCTTC. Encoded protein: CVGSPGGGRTFFGYTF.

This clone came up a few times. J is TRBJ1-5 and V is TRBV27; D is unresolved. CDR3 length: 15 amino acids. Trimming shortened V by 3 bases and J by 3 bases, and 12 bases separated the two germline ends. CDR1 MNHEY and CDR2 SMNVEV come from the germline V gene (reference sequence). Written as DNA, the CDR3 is TGTGCCAGCAGTTTGAAGGAGGGAATCAATCAGCCCCAGCATTTT. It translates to CASSLKEGINQPQHF.

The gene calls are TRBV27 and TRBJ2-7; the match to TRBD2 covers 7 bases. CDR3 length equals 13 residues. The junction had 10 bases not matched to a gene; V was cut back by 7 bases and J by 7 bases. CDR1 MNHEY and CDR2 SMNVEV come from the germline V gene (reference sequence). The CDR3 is CASKLTSEGEQYF. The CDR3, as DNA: TGTGCCAGCAAGTTAACTAGCGAAGGAGAGCAGTACTTC.

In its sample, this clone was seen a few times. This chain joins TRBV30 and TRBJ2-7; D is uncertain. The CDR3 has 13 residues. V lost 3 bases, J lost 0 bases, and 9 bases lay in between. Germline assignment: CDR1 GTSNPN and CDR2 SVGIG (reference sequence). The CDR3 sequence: CAWRSTSSYEQYF. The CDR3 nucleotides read TGTGCCTGGAGGAGTACGAGCTCCTACGAGCAGTACTTC.

As DNA, the CDR3 is TGCGCCAGCAGCCAGACTAGCTCTAGAAGCACCGGGGAGCTGTTTTTT. Amino acid sequence: CASSQTSSRSTGELFF. V and J are TRBV5-1 and TRBJ2-2, with 7 bases identical to TRBD2. The CDR3 contains 16 residues. The germline V gene encodes CDR1 SGHRS and CDR2 YFSETQ. V lost 4 bases, J lost 4 bases, and 10 bases stayed unmatched. The full variable domain, its missing parts supplied by reference TRBV5-1 and TRBJ2-2, is KAGVTQTPRYLIKTRGQQVTLSCSPISGHRSVSWYQQTPGQGLQFLFEYFSETQRNKGNFPGRFSGRQFSNSRSEMNVSTLELGDSALYLCASSQTSSRSTGELFFGEGSRLTVL.

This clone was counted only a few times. Here the CDR3 DNA reads TGCAGTGCGCGGGACGGGCCTTATGGCTACACCTTC. The encoded protein is CSARDGPYGYTF. V gene TRBV20-1 combines with J gene TRBJ1-2, with D possibly matching TRBD1 (5 bases). Trimming took 6 bases from V and 5 from J, leaving 13 bases between them. In germline, CDR1 is DFQATT, CDR2 SNEGSKA (reference sequence). This CDR3 has 12 residues.

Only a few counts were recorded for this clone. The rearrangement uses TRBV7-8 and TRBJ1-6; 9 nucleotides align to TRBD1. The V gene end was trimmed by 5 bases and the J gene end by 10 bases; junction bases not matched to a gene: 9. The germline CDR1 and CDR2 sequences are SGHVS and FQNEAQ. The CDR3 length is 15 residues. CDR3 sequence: CASSPLRDRASPLHF. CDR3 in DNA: TGTGCCAGCAGCCCCCTCCGGGACAGGGCATCACCCCTCCACTTT.

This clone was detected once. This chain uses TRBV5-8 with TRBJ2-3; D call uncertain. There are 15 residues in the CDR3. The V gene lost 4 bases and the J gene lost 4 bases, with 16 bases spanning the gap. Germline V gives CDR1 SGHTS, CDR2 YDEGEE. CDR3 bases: TGTGCCAGCAGCACCCCCCACACCACTGCAGATACGCAGTATTTT. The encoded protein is CASSTPHTTADTQYF.

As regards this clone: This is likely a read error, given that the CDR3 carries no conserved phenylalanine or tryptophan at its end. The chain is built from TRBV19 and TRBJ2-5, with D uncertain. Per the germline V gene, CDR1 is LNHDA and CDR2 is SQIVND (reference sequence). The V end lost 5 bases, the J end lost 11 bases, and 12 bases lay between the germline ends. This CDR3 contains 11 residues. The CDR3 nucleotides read TGTGCCAGTAGTCTGCAGGAGAAACAGTACTTA. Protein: CASSLQEKQYL.

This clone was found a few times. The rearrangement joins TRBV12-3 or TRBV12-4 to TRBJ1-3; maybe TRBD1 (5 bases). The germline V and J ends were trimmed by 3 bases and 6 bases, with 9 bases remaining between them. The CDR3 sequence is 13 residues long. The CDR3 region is CASSFGGKNTIYF. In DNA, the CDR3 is TGTGCCAGCAGTTTCGGGGGGAAAAACACCATATATTTT.

The CDR3: CASGPGQTSVDGYTF. The DNA of the CDR3 is TGTGCCAGTGGCCCGGGACAGACCAGTGTTGATGGCTACACCTTC. The chain joins TRBV7-3 to TRBJ1-2, with 7 positions matching TRBD1. Germline lookup yields CDR1 SGHTA and CDR2 FQGTGA. This CDR3 spans 15 amino acids. Trimming at V came to 9 bases and at J to 6 bases, leaving 16 bases not matched to a gene.

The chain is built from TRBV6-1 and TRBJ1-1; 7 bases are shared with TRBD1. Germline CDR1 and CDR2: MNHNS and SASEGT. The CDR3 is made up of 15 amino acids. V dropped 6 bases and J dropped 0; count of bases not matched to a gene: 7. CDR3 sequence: CASRASGQMNTEAFF. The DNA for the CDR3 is TGTGCCAGCAGAGCGTCGGGACAGATGAACACTGAAGCTTTCTTT.

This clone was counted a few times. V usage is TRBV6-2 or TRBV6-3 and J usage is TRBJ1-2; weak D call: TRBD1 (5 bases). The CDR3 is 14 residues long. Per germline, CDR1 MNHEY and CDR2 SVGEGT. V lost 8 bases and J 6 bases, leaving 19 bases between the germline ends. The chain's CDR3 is CASYKGTVRHGYTF. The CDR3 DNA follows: TGTGCCAGCTACAAGGGGACCGTACGGCATGGCTACACCTTC.

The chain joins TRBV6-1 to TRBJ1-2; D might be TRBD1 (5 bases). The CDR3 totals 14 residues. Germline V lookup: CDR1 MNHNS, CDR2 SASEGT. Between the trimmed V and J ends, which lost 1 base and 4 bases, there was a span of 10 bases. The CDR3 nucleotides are TGTGCCAGCAGTGAAGAGGGGCGGATCTATGGCTACACCTTC. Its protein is CASSEEGRIYGYTF.

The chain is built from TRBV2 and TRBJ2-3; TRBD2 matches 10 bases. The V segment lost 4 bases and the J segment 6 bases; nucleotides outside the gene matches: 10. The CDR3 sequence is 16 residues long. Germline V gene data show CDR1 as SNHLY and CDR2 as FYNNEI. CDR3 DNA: TGTGCCAGCAGTGGGGCTAGCGGGAGTAGAGGGGATACGCAGTATTTT. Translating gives CASSGASGSRGDTQYF.

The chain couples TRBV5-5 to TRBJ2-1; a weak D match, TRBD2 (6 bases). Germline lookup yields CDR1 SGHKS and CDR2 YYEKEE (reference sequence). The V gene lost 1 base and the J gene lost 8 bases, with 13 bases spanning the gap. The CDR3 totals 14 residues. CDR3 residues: CASSLQTSSDEQFF. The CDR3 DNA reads TGTGCCAGCAGCTTGCAGACTAGTTCAGATGAGCAGTTCTTC.

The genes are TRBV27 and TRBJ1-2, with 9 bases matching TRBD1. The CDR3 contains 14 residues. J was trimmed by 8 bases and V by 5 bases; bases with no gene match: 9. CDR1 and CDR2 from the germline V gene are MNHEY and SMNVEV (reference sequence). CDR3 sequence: CASSQQGAEGGYTF. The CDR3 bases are TGTGCCAGCAGTCAACAGGGGGCGGAGGGGGGCTACACCTTC.

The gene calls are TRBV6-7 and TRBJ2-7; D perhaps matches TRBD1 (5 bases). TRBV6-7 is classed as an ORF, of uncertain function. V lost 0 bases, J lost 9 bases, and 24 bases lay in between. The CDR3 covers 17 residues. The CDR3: CASSYSVPRQWVFWQYF. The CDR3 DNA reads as TGTGCCAGCAGTTACTCGGTACCGAGACAGTGGGTATTCTGGCAGTACTTC.

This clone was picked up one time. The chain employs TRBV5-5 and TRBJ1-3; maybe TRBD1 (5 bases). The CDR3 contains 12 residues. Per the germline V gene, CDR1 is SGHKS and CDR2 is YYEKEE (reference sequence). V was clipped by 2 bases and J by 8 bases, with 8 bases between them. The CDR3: CASSFQGDTIYF. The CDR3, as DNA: TGTGCCAGCAGCTTCCAGGGAGACACCATATATTTT.